This T cell receptor (beta chain) was retrieved from a study of cytomegalovirus exposure and HLA in healthy donors. Regarding the study as a whole: Relative to equally common others, HLA-associated TCR beta chains showed greater clonal expansion in a later analysis. Later analysis identified about 17,000 TCR beta sequences associated with HLA alleles, using a false discovery rate threshold of 0.05. CMV serostatus stood as the only immune exposure information on hand.

In this sample, this clone turned up a few times. Its antigen remains unidentified. V dropped 0 bases and J dropped 6 bases, with 16 bases sitting between them. The CDR3 extends over 16 amino acids. CDR1 is SGHRS and CDR2 is YFSETQ in the germline V gene. 13 Jbeta primers and 60 Vbeta primers were used for the PCR. Authors' data handling: It was a later analysis that counted roughly 79 million unique TCR beta chains, of which roughly 11 million were shared. The method was immunoSEQ multiplex PCR; TCRdb's version includes in-frame clones alone and lacks a portion of them. The D gene and trimming were derived from the DNA, and the V and J assignments and clone size from that table. The table lists under 200,000 clones, roughly 84% of them singletons.

The chain combines TRBV5-1 with TRBJ2-1; D might be TRBD2 (6 bases). The receptor comes from a male donor in good health and CMV-seronegative. Sequenced material: PBMCs. For the CDR3, the DNA is TGCGCCAGCAGCTTGGCGAGACTAGGGGTCACCAATGAGCAGTTCTTC. This translates into CASSLARLGVTNEQFF.